This record looks at one T cell receptor (beta chain) sequence and its context. Its cognate antigen is unknown. The CDR3 has 15 residues. Germline V lookup: CDR1 SGHAT, CDR2 FQNNGV. V lost 2 bases, J lost 2 bases, and 13 bases lay in between. These data originate in a study of cytomegalovirus exposure and HLA in healthy donors. Study background: Early release data held tens of millions of unique TCRs from HLA-typed donors. General study points: 164 TCR beta chains were listed as cytomegalovirus-associated. Solely CMV serostatus was available to characterize immune exposure.

The PCR employed 60 Vbeta primers together with 13 Jbeta primers. Sequencing used immunoSEQ multiplex PCR; TCRdb keeps in-frame clones, though not all of them. The sample totals more than 110,000 clones. The sample comprised PBMCs. The sequence derives from a man aged 40-49 years in good health and CMV-seronegative. This chain connects TRBV11-2 to TRBJ2-7, with a weak D call TRBD2 (6 bases). The CDR3 protein is CASSLTRGSPYEQYF. The CDR3 coding sequence is TGTGCCAGCAGCTTAACCCGGGGGTCCCCCTACGAGCAGTACTTC.